This T cell receptor (beta chain) was identified during a study of OX40 agonist ivuxolimab in advanced cancers. The overall study: Hepatocellular carcinoma, melanoma, renal cell or head and neck cancer was diagnosed in the dose-escalation patients. Study conclusions and caveats: Undetermined was the antigen specificity of the expanded peripheral T cells.

TCRdb's copy holds only in-frame clones and misses some; the assay was immunoSEQ multiplex PCR. The repertoire holds about 110,000 clones, about 91% seen once, with about 1.2% in the top ten. V lost 4 bases and J 4 bases, leaving 12 bases between the germline ends. Germline CDR1 and CDR2: SGHDT and YYEEEE. The CDR3 spans 14 residues. This clone was seen just once. Antigen specificity is unknown. The sample in question was CD4+ or CD8+ T cells sorted from blood, obtained in a trial of the OX40 agonist ivuxolimab. This clonotype was sampled from an adult with an advanced solid tumor such as melanoma, head and neck, liver or kidney cancer. J is TRBJ1-5 and V is TRBV5-6, with unresolved D. The CDR3 spells CASSPGISNQPQHF. CDR3 coding DNA: TGTGCCAGCAGCCCTGGGATCTCTAATCAGCCCCAGCATTTT.